Included here is one T cell receptor (beta chain) sequence, with context. What it binds is unknown. The junction shows a germline mismatch at one end, possibly a read error. This sample stems from a study of T cells in Graves' hyperthyroidism and ophthalmopathy. Overall study findings and caveats: From stable hyperthyroidism, ophthalmopathy was separated by a 13 V-J model.

Per the germline V gene, CDR1 is SEHNR and CDR2 is FQNEAQ (reference sequence). This CDR3 is built from 15 residues. The investigators amplified TCR beta CDR3 regions from RNA transcripts. RT-PCR in the first round (using the HTBI primer set) targeted the TCR CDR3. TCRdb reprocessed the multiplex PCR reads with MiXCR, giving one entry per CDR3 protein. The repertoire holds about 95,000 distinct CDR3 sequences, with 35% to 45% as singletons. Lactation, pregnancy, other autoimmune disease or uncontrolled infection led to exclusion of patients. The chain couples TRBV7-9 to TRBJ2-6; no definite D call. The TCR comes from a woman in her thirties with Graves' hyperthyroidism. Sequencing was performed on peripheral blood or thyroid tissue (not recorded which). CDR3 protein: CASSSPSGILNTEAF. CDR3 DNA: TGTGCCAGCAGCTCCCCCAGTGGAATTCTGAACACTGAAGCTTTC.